These 13 T cell receptor beta chains were sequenced from one sample in a study of cytomegalovirus exposure and HLA in healthy donors. PCR involved 60 Vbeta and 13 Jbeta primers. Repertoires were generated with immunoSEQ multiplex PCR, while TCRdb's copy carries only in-frame clones and drops some. The sample has around 280,000 clones; 70% to 90% are singletons. Specimen: PBMCs. The receptors were gathered from a woman aged 18-30 years in good health and CMV-seronegative.

In its sample, this clone was seen once. The chain joins TRBV7-9 to TRBJ1-3; D unclear. Trimming stripped 4 bases from V and 8 bases from J, with 18 bases between. Germline loops: CDR1 SEHNR, CDR2 FQNEAQ (reference sequence). The CDR3 is made up of 15 amino acids. The CDR3 loop is CASSSWKGEPDTIYF. The CDR3 DNA follows: TGTGCCAGCAGCTCGTGGAAGGGAGAACCGGACACCATATATTTT.

This clone was detected only a few times. Germline and junction disagree at one end, which may indicate a read error. The chain carries TRBV4-1 and TRBJ2-7; tentatively, D is TRBD2 (5 bases). Germline V gene lookup returns CDR1 MGHRA and CDR2 YSYEKL. This CDR3 is built from 15 residues. CDR3 region: CASSPSEDSAYEQYF. CDR3 nucleotides: TGTGCCAGCAGCCCATCAGAGGACTCTGCCTACGAGCAGTACTTC.

This clone was picked up a small number of times. CDR3 sequence reads: CASSAAGGWEAFF. The DNA of the CDR3 is TGCGCCAGCAGCGCCGCGGGGGGCTGGGAAGCTTTCTTT. The V gene is TRBV4-1, the J gene TRBJ1-1; possibly TRBD1 for D (6 bases). The CDR3 consists of 13 residues. Deletions cut 5 bases from V and 8 bases from J, with 15 bases between. CDR1 and CDR2 from the germline V gene are MGHRA and YSYEKL.

The rearrangement links TRBV10-3 to TRBJ1-6; possibly TRBD1 for D (6 bases). From germline, CDR1 is ENHRY and CDR2 SYGVKD. V lost 4 bases and J lost 0, with 10 bases in between. This CDR3 has 16 amino acids. DNA for the CDR3: TGTGCCATCAGTGCCGGACAGAGCTCCTATAATTCACCCCTCCACTTT. Protein: CAISAGQSSYNSPLHF.

This clone was seen a few times. The rearrangement uses TRBV6-1 and TRBJ1-1, with D possibly matching TRBD1 (5 bases). The germline V and J ends were trimmed by 4 bases and 3 bases, with 9 bases remaining between them. The CDR3 has 13 residues. Germline CDR1 MNHNS, CDR2 SASEGT. CDR3 residues: CASSGQMDTEAFF. The CDR3, as DNA: TGTGCCAGCAGTGGACAGATGGACACTGAAGCTTTCTTT.

There are a few counts of this clone. The chain carries TRBV4-1 and TRBJ2-3, with D hard to call. The V gene lost 1 base and the J gene lost 0 bases, with 11 bases spanning the gap. This CDR3 has 16 amino acids. CDR1 and CDR2 (germline): MGHRA, YSYEKL. CDR3: CASSQVNLISTDTQYF. CDR3 DNA: TGCGCCAGCAGCCAAGTAAACTTAATAAGCACAGATACGCAGTATTTT.

This chain uses TRBV27 with TRBJ2-3; D might be TRBD1 (5 bases). Germline V lookup: CDR1 MNHEY, CDR2 SMNVEV (reference sequence). This CDR3 is built from 15 residues. V lost 4 bases to trimming and J lost 0 bases, with 11 bases between them. The CDR3 spells CASSSSTASTDTQYF. CDR3 DNA: TGTGCCAGCAGTTCATCGACAGCTAGCACAGATACGCAGTATTTT.

The chain uses TRBV6-5 and TRBJ1-2, with D uncertain. Germline assignment: CDR1 MNHEY and CDR2 SVGAGI. The CDR3 is 15 amino acids. V was cut by 0 bases and J by 5 bases, with 13 bases left in between. CDR3 in DNA: TGTGCCAGCAGTTACTCGATGATAACAGAGTATGGCTACACCTTC. Residues: CASSYSMITEYGYTF.

The CDR3 sequence: CASSPSDRGGTHEQYF. The DNA for the CDR3 is TGTGCCAGCTCACCAAGCGACAGGGGCGGAACCCACGAGCAGTACTTC. The chain combines TRBV18 with TRBJ2-7; 8 bases are a match to TRBD1. This CDR3 is built from 16 residues. CDR1 and CDR2 (germline): KGHSH, LQKENI. V was pared by 2 bases and J by 5 bases, with 11 bases of the junction left unmatched.

The rearrangement uses TRBV5-1 and TRBJ1-2; the D is unclear. The CDR3 is made up of 16 amino acids. V was shortened by 4 bases and J by 4 bases, with 20 bases between the two germline ends. CDR1 and CDR2 (germline): SGHRS, YFSETQ. The chain's CDR3 is CASSPGSQAALYGYTF. In nucleotides, the CDR3 is TGCGCCAGCAGCCCGGGAAGCCAGGCCGCCCTCTATGGCTACACCTTC.

The J gene is TRBJ1-1, the V gene TRBV9; tentatively, D is TRBD1 (5 bases). The germline V and J ends were trimmed by 2 bases and 5 bases, with 16 bases remaining between them. The germline gives CDR1 SGDLS, CDR2 YYNGEE. The CDR3 totals 15 residues. The CDR3 coding sequence is TGTGCCAGCAGCGTGACGACAGACCCTTGGACTGAAGCTTTCTTT. It is translated as CASSVTTDPWTEAFF.

This clone turned up a few times. The chain uses TRBV2 and TRBJ2-5; 10 bases fit TRBD2. The V segment lost 5 bases and the J segment 5 bases; nucleotides outside the gene matches: 5. Germline values: CDR1 SNHLY, CDR2 FYNNEI. The CDR3 has 14 amino acids. CDR3 residues: CASSTGLAWETQYF. The CDR3 coding sequence is TGTGCCAGCAGTACGGGACTAGCGTGGGAGACCCAGTACTTC.

This clone was seen just once. The V gene is TRBV29-1, the J gene TRBJ1-1, with D tentatively TRBD1 (6 bases). CDR1 is SQVTM, CDR2 ANQGSEA, per germline. V was shortened by 6 bases and J by 3 bases, with 17 bases between the two germline ends. This CDR3 has 14 residues. The CDR3 region has the DNA TGCAGCGTCACAGGGAGGGTAGGGGACACTGAAGCTTTCTTT. It is translated as CSVTGRVGDTEAFF.